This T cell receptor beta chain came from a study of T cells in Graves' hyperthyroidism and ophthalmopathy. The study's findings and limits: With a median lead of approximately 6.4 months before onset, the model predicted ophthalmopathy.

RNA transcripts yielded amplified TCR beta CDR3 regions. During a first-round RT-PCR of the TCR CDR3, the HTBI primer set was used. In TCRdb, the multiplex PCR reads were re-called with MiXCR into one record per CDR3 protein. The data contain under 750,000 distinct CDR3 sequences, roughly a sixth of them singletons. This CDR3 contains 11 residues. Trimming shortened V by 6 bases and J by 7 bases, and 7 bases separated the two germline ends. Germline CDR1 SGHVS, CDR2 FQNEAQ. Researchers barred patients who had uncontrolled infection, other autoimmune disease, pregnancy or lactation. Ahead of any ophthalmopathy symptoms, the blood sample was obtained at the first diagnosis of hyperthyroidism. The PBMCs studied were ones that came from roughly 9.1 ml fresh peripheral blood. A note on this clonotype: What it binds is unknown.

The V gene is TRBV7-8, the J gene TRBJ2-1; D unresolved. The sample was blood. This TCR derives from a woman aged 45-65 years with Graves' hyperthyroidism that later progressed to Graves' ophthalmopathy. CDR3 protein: CASRLVNEQFF. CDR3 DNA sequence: TGTGCCAGCAGGCTAGTGAATGAGCAGTTCTTC.